Following are 24 T cell receptor beta chains from one sample sequenced in a study of T cell responses to AZD1222 COVID-19 vaccine. Profiled with immunoSEQ multiplex PCR; TCRdb holds only in-frame clones, not every one. The table lists more than 110,000 clones, 85% to 90% of them singletons. The sample here was peripheral blood, taken on day 0 of AZD1222 vaccination. The receptors were gathered from an adult in good health.

This chain uses TRBV5-1 with TRBJ2-2; tentatively, D is TRBD1 (5 bases). Between the trimmed V and J ends, which lost 0 bases and 6 bases, there was a span of 9 bases. Germline V gene data show CDR1 as SGHRS and CDR2 as YFSETQ. The CDR3 sequence is 14 residues long. CDR3 region: CASSLVGRAGELFF. The DNA of the CDR3 is TGCGCCAGCAGCTTGGTGGGCAGGGCCGGGGAGCTGTTTTTT.

The chain recombines TRBV28 with TRBJ1-5; 7 bases line up with TRBD1. Trimming removed 8 bases from V and 3 bases from J; junction bases left unmatched: 7. Germline CDR1 is MDHEN and CDR2 is SYDVKM. The CDR3 is 14 residues long. CDR3 sequence reads: CASGGTANNQPQHF. CDR3 DNA sequence: TGTGCCAGCGGTGGGACAGCTAACAATCAGCCCCAGCATTTT.

This chain joins TRBV7-2 and TRBJ2-3; 10 positions match TRBD2. V was clipped by 2 bases and J by 4 bases; unmatched bases: 12. This CDR3 has 18 amino acids. Germline CDR1 SGHTA, CDR2 FQGNSA. CDR3 nucleotide sequence: TGTGCCAGCAGCTTAAGGGGGGTGAGCGGGAGGGCGCCAGATACGCAGTATTTT. It yields the protein CASSLRGVSGRAPDTQYF.

The rearrangement uses TRBV28 and TRBJ1-2, with 8 nucleotides matching TRBD1. J lost 8 bases, V lost 6 bases, and 8 bases had no gene match. Germline loops: CDR1 MDHEN, CDR2 SYDVKM. The CDR3 covers 13 residues. The CDR3 nucleotides are TGTGCCAGCAGCCTGCAGGGGGCGGGAGGCTACACCTTC. This codes for CASSLQGAGGYTF.

This clone was detected only once. The V and J genes are TRBV5-5 and TRBJ2-7; TRBD2 matches at 9 bases. Germline CDR1 reads SGHKS; CDR2 reads YYEKEE (reference sequence). V trimming: 2 bases; J trimming: 9 bases; junction bases outside the gene matches: 12. This CDR3 has 15 amino acids. The CDR3 protein is CASSFRGGRAERQYF. CDR3 DNA: TGTGCCAGCAGCTTTCGGGGCGGGAGGGCCGAGAGGCAGTACTTC.

This sequence joins TRBV27 and TRBJ2-7; D unresolved. The CDR3 is 13 residues long. CDR1 is MNHEY and CDR2 is SMNVEV in the germline V gene (reference sequence). V lost 3 bases to trimming and J lost 6 bases, with 12 bases between them. CDR3 residues: CASSFHAPTEQYF. The CDR3 DNA sequence: TGTGCCAGCAGTTTTCATGCTCCGACCGAGCAGTACTTC.

V usage is TRBV30 and J usage is TRBJ2-1; D perhaps matches TRBD1 (6 bases). V lost 1 base, J lost 7 bases, and 14 bases lay in between. The V gene's germline CDR1 is GTSNPN and CDR2 SVGIG (reference sequence). The CDR3 is made up of 14 amino acids. The CDR3 loop is CAWSAGAGVNEQFF. For the CDR3, the DNA is TGTGCCTGGAGTGCAGGGGCTGGGGTAAATGAGCAGTTCTTC.

The chain employs TRBV4-1 and TRBJ2-7; 11 nucleotides align to TRBD1. The CDR3 contains 15 residues. The germline CDR1 and CDR2 sequences are MGHRA and YSYEKL. With 4 bases clipped from V and 3 bases from J, the junction kept 5 bases outside the gene matches. Here the CDR3 reads CASSPPGQGVYEQYF. In DNA, the CDR3 is TGCGCCAGCAGCCCTCCGGGACAGGGGGTCTACGAGCAGTACTTC.

In nucleotides, the CDR3 is TGTGCCAGCAGCTCCCCCACCAGTGGAGGGGGCCTGGTCTACGAGCAGTACTTC. This sequence encodes CASSSPTSGGGLVYEQYF. The chain is built from TRBV11-2 and TRBJ2-7, with TRBD1 as a possible D gene (7 bases). The V and J ends lost 4 bases and 3 bases respectively, with 25 bases between them. This CDR3 contains 18 residues. The V gene's germline CDR1 is SGHAT and CDR2 FQNNGV.

The gene calls are TRBV18 and TRBJ2-6; 9 bases match TRBD1. This CDR3 is built from 18 residues. V gave up 3 bases and J gave up 1 base; unmatched junction bases: 7. Germline assignment: CDR1 KGHSH and CDR2 LQKENI. CDR3 residues: CASSPLTGTGSGANVLTF. For the CDR3, the DNA is TGTGCCAGCTCACCTCTGACCGGGACAGGGTCTGGGGCCAACGTCCTGACTTTC.

The rearrangement links TRBV5-6 to TRBJ1-1; 11 nucleotides align to TRBD1. Trimming cost V 0 bases and J 11 bases; bases outside gene matches: 0. Germline lookup yields CDR1 SGHDT and CDR2 YYEEEE. The CDR3 spans 12 residues. In nucleotides, the CDR3 is TGTGCCAGCAGCTTGGGGGACAGGGGGGCTTTCTTT. Translated, it gives CASSLGDRGAFF.

The gene calls are TRBV5-1 and TRBJ2-1; D not resolved. The CDR3 sequence is 17 residues long. The germline CDR1 and CDR2 sequences are SGHRS and YFSETQ. V was pared by 0 bases and J by 0 bases, with 13 bases between. CDR3 in amino acids: CASSLAVGLRSYNEQFF. CDR3 sequence (DNA): TGCGCCAGCAGCTTGGCCGTTGGATTGCGCTCCTACAATGAGCAGTTCTTC.

This chain uses TRBV24-1 with TRBJ2-3; 10 nucleotides match TRBD2. In germline, CDR1 is KGHDR, CDR2 SFDVKD. With 5 bases clipped from V and 6 bases from J, the junction kept 10 bases outside the gene matches. This CDR3 is built from 16 residues. For the CDR3, the DNA is TGTGCCACCAGTGGCGACCAGCGGGAGGGGTGGGATACGCAGTATTTT. It specifies CATSGDQREGWDTQYF.

The chain recombines TRBV24-1 with TRBJ2-3, with D possibly being TRBD1 (6 bases). Trimming removed 5 bases from V and 3 bases from J, with 11 bases in between. CDR3 length: 14 amino acids. Germline V gene data show CDR1 as KGHDR and CDR2 as SFDVKD. CDR3 in amino acids: CATSGVRGTDTQYF. CDR3 in DNA: TGTGCCACCAGTGGAGTCAGGGGTACAGATACGCAGTATTTT.

The chain combines TRBV27 with TRBJ2-7; 8 positions agree with TRBD1. V lost 5 bases, J lost 3 bases, and 9 bases stayed unmatched. The CDR3 loop spans 15 amino acids. Germline V gene data show CDR1 as MNHEY and CDR2 as SMNVEV (reference sequence). CDR3 in DNA: TGTGCCAGCAGTACTAACCGGGACAGGAACTACGAGCAGTACTTC. Protein sequence: CASSTNRDRNYEQYF.

The J gene is TRBJ2-7, the V gene TRBV10-3; 7 bases match TRBD1. From germline, CDR1 is ENHRY and CDR2 SYGVKD. The CDR3 is made up of 13 amino acids. With 8 bases clipped from V and 0 bases from J, the junction kept 4 bases outside the gene matches. The CDR3 DNA reads as TGTGCCATCGGGCAGGGGGTCTCCTACGAGCAGTACTTC. Translating gives CAIGQGVSYEQYF.

This rearrangement joins TRBV6-1 to TRBJ1-1; no clear D gene. The germline V gene has CDR1 MNHNS and CDR2 SASEGT. Trimming cost V 0 bases and J 3 bases, with 11 bases left between them. This CDR3 has 15 residues. CDR3 sequence: CASSEASGSYTEAFF. DNA of the CDR3: TGTGCCAGCAGTGAAGCGTCAGGTTCGTACACTGAAGCTTTCTTT.

This clone was recorded once. CDR3 amino acids: CASSQDIGGAYEQYF. In DNA, the CDR3 is TGTGCCAGCAGCCAAGATATCGGGGGAGCTTACGAGCAGTACTTC. The rearrangement joins TRBV4-2 to TRBJ2-7, with a tentative D call TRBD2 (6 bases). The CDR3 covers 15 residues. V lost 0 bases and J lost 4, with 13 bases in between. Germline-derived CDR1 and CDR2 are LGHNA and YNFKEQ.

The rearrangement joins TRBV28 to TRBJ1-6; no clear D gene. The germline CDR1 and CDR2 sequences are MDHEN and SYDVKM. Trimming shortened V by 3 bases and J by 10 bases, and 16 bases separated the two germline ends. CDR3 length: 15 residues. This CDR3 is CASSFLPGVRSPLHF. The CDR3 bases are TGTGCCAGCAGTTTCCTTCCGGGAGTACGGTCACCCCTCCACTTT.

The V gene is TRBV24-1, the J gene TRBJ1-2, with D tentatively TRBD1 (5 bases). Trimming shortened V by 5 bases and J by 2 bases, and 11 bases separated the two germline ends. The germline CDR1 and CDR2 sequences are KGHDR and SFDVKD. CDR3 length equals 14 residues. CDR3 residues: CATSANDRNYGYTF. As DNA, the CDR3 is TGTGCCACCAGTGCTAACGACAGAAACTATGGCTACACCTTC.

This chain uses TRBV7-2 with TRBJ1-1; the match to TRBD1 covers 11 bases. Per the germline V gene, CDR1 is SGHTA and CDR2 is FQGNSA. Losses at the gene ends were 6 bases for V and 5 bases for J; bases not matched to a gene: 8. The CDR3 has 15 amino acids. CDR3 nucleotide sequence: TGTGCCAGCAGTACCAGGGACAGGGGGGTTACTGAAGCTTTCTTT. This sequence encodes CASSTRDRGVTEAFF.

This chain links TRBV5-1 with TRBJ1-2; 7 bases fit TRBD1. The junction had 15 bases not matched to a gene; V was cut back by 0 bases and J by 7 bases. Per the germline V gene, CDR1 is SGHRS and CDR2 is YFSETQ. The CDR3 sequence is 17 residues long. DNA for the CDR3: TGCGCCAGCAGCTTGGAGCCGACAGGGTCCCCCCCAGGTGGCTACACCTTC. It translates to CASSLEPTGSPPGGYTF. The full variable domain, in which reference TRBV5-1 and TRBJ1-2 provide the parts outside the CDR3, is KAGVTQTPRYLIKTRGQQVTLSCSPISGHRSVSWYQQTPGQGLQFLFEYFSETQRNKGNFPGRFSGRQFSNSRSEMNVSTLELGDSALYLCASSLEPTGSPPGGYTFGSGTRLTVV.

The V call is TRBV18, the J call TRBJ2-2; no firm D call. V was cut by 2 bases and J by 4 bases, with 8 bases left in between. Looked up from germline, CDR1 is KGHSH and CDR2 is LQKENI. The CDR3 is 14 amino acids. Here the CDR3 DNA reads TGTGCCAGCTCACCAGTTCACAGCACCGGGGAGCTGTTTTTT. Protein sequence: CASSPVHSTGELFF.

This CDR3 reads CASSPERGTYEQYF. CDR3 nucleotides: TGTGCCAGCTCACCCGAGCGGGGCACCTACGAGCAGTACTTC. The chain links TRBV18 to TRBJ2-7, with 7 positions matching TRBD2. V lost 3 bases, J lost 2 bases, and 4 bases stayed unmatched. The CDR3 extends over 14 amino acids. In germline, CDR1 is KGHSH, CDR2 LQKENI. Supplemented by reference TRBV18 and TRBJ2-7, the full variable domain reads NAGVMQNPRHLVRRRGQEARLRCSPMKGHSHVYWYRQLPEEGLKFMVYLQKENIIDESGMPKERFSAEFPKEGPSILRIQQVVRGDSAAYFCASSPERGTYEQYFGPGTRLTVT.